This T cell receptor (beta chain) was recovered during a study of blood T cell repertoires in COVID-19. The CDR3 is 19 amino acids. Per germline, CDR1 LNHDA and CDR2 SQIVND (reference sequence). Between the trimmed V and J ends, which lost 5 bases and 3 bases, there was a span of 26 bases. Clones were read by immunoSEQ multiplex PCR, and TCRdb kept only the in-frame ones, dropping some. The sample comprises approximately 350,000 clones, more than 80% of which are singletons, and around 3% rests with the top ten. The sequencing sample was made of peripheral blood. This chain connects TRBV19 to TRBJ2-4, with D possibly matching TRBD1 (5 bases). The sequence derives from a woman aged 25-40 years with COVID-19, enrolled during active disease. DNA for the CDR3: TGTGCCAGTAGTTCTATTGGGATTCAACAGGAAAACGGCAAAAACATTCAGTACTTC. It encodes CASSSIGIQQENGKNIQYF.